Below are 14 T cell receptor beta chains sequenced from a single sample in a study of a mutant IDH1 vaccine in newly diagnosed glioma. Antigens of these TCRs are unknown. Indicated time point: week 23, last vaccination. In the vaccine, a single dose held 300 ug of the mutant IDH1 20-mer peptide, along with topical imiquimod. Sequencing used immunoSEQ multiplex PCR; TCRdb keeps in-frame clones, though not all of them. The repertoire holds about 82,000 clones, with 65% to 90% as singletons. The input for sequencing was PBMCs, taken from a glioma patient whose treatment included an IDH1 peptide vaccine. Receptor source: a man aged 25 to 40 with glioma. Some clones in this sample may be carry-over from other donors' samples.

V and J are TRBV10-3 and TRBJ2-1, with TRBD1 as a possible D gene (6 bases). The V end lost 7 bases, the J end lost 5 bases, and 15 bases lay between the germline ends. The CDR3 spans 14 residues. CDR1 is ENHRY, CDR2 SYGVKD, per germline. CDR3 region: CAINQQGQNNEQFF. Written as DNA, the CDR3 is TGTGCCATCAATCAACAGGGTCAAAACAATGAGCAGTTCTTC.

V and J are TRBV18 and TRBJ1-1, with 7 positions matching TRBD1. The length of the CDR3 is 14 residues. CDR1 is KGHSH and CDR2 is LQKENI in the germline V gene. J was trimmed by 6 bases and V by 9 bases; bases with no gene match: 13. CDR3 residues: CASGPAGRGPEAFF. CDR3 coding DNA: TGTGCCAGTGGGCCGGCAGGGAGGGGGCCTGAAGCTTTCTTT.

This rearrangement joins TRBV2 to TRBJ2-1; no definite D call. In germline, CDR1 is SNHLY, CDR2 FYNNEI. Trimming removed 4 bases from V and 8 bases from J, with 9 bases in between. This CDR3 contains 12 residues. The CDR3 DNA sequence: TGTGCCAGCAGTGGGGGTGGCCATGAGCAGTTCTTC. The encoded protein is CASSGGGHEQFF.

The CDR3 sequence: CASSPLTGGPYNEQFF. The CDR3 nucleotides are TGTGCCAGCTCACCCCTCACAGGGGGGCCTTACAATGAGCAGTTCTTC. V and J are TRBV18 and TRBJ2-1, with 8 bases matching TRBD1. CDR1 and CDR2 from the germline V gene are KGHSH and LQKENI. V gave up 3 bases and J gave up 4 bases; unmatched junction bases: 8. This CDR3 contains 16 residues. Looking up the rest from reference TRBV18 and TRBJ2-1 gives the full variable domain: NAGVMQNPRHLVRRRGQEARLRCSPMKGHSHVYWYRQLPEEGLKFMVYLQKENIIDESGMPKERFSAEFPKEGPSILRIQQVVRGDSAAYFCASSPLTGGPYNEQFFGPGTRLTVL.

The chain joins TRBV5-1 to TRBJ1-3; 7 nucleotides line up with TRBD1. Trimming at V came to 4 bases and at J to 8 bases, leaving 6 bases not matched to a gene. Germline assignment: CDR1 SGHRS and CDR2 YFSETQ. The CDR3 length is 13 residues. DNA for the CDR3: TGCGCCAGCAGCCGCGACAGGGAGGACACCATATATTTT. It encodes CASSRDREDTIYF. The entire variable domain, with the rest obtained from reference TRBV5-1 and TRBJ1-3, is as follows: KAGVTQTPRYLIKTRGQQVTLSCSPISGHRSVSWYQQTPGQGLQFLFEYFSETQRNKGNFPGRFSGRQFSNSRSEMNVSTLELGDSALYLCASSRDREDTIYFGEGSWLTVV.

V is TRBV6-6 and J is TRBJ2-7; TRBD1 might be the D (6 bases). This CDR3 region has 15 residues. V lost 2 bases and J 3 bases, leaving 14 bases between the germline ends. CDR1 and CDR2 (germline): MNHNY, SVGAGI (reference sequence). The CDR3 protein is CASSYPGTPHYEQYF. CDR3 in DNA: TGTGCCAGCAGTTACCCCGGGACACCTCACTACGAGCAGTACTTC.

The DNA for the CDR3 is TGTGCCAGCAGCTACCTAGCGGAAAGCCGCCAAGAGACCCAGTACTTC. Translated, it gives CASSYLAESRQETQYF. V and J are TRBV4-2 and TRBJ2-5; 7 bases align to TRBD2. Losses at the gene ends were 5 bases for V and 1 base for J; bases not matched to a gene: 10. Per the germline V gene, CDR1 is LGHNA and CDR2 is YNFKEQ. CDR3 length: 16 residues.

The chain has TRBV2 and TRBJ1-4; tentative D call: TRBD1 (6 bases). Deletions cut 2 bases from V and 8 bases from J, with 15 bases between. The CDR3 contains 15 residues. CDR1 and CDR2 from the germline V gene are SNHLY and FYNNEI. CDR3 in amino acids: CASSERRGGREKLFF. In DNA form, the CDR3 reads TGTGCCAGCAGTGAAAGGCGAGGGGGGCGGGAAAAACTGTTTTTT.

This chain connects TRBV30 to TRBJ2-2, with D unclear. The CDR3 covers 13 residues. V was trimmed by 0 bases and J by 5 bases, leaving 7 bases between them. Germline CDR1 is GTSNPN and CDR2 is SVGIG (reference sequence). CDR3 region: CAWSVTETGELFF. CDR3 bases: TGTGCCTGGAGTGTAACCGAGACCGGGGAGCTGTTTTTT.

This chain's CDR3 is CASSLVFSNQPQHF. CDR3 nucleotides: TGTGCCAGTAGCCTGGTCTTTAGCAATCAGCCCCAGCATTTT. The rearrangement joins TRBV19 to TRBJ1-5, with D unclear. Germline V gene data show CDR1 as LNHDA and CDR2 as SQIVND (reference sequence). This CDR3 has 14 amino acids. V gave up 6 bases and J gave up 0 bases, with 9 bases separating them.

The chain combines TRBV5-1 with TRBJ2-2, with D possibly TRBD2 on 5 matching bases. The V gene lost 0 bases and the J gene lost 1 base, with 7 bases spanning the gap. CDR3 length equals 15 residues. Germline V gene lookup returns CDR1 SGHRS and CDR2 YFSETQ. The CDR3: CASSLDGGNTGELFF. CDR3 bases: TGCGCCAGCAGCTTGGATGGAGGGAACACCGGGGAGCTGTTTTTT.

This clone is a singleton in its sample. This chain connects TRBV5-4 to TRBJ2-7; D is possibly TRBD1 (6 bases). The germline V gene encodes CDR1 SGHNT and CDR2 YYREEE (reference sequence). There are 14 residues in the CDR3. V lost 3 bases to trimming and J lost 1 base, with 11 bases between them. CDR3 protein: CASSSPTGSYEQYF. CDR3 nucleotide sequence: TGTGCCAGCAGCTCACCGACAGGTTCCTACGAGCAGTACTTC.

The chain employs TRBV14 and TRBJ2-1; no reliable D call. Between the trimmed V and J ends, which lost 6 bases and 8 bases, there was a span of 20 bases. From germline, CDR1 is SGHDN and CDR2 FVKESK. The CDR3 is made up of 15 amino acids. For the CDR3, the DNA is TGTGCCAGCAGTTATAACCCGCGATCTTTGGATGAGCAGTTCTTC. Translation gives CASSYNPRSLDEQFF.

The chain carries TRBV6-1 and TRBJ2-7; D not certain. Trimming removed 1 base at V and 5 bases at J, with 12 bases between. CDR1 MNHNS and CDR2 SASEGT come from the germline V gene. The CDR3 extends over 14 amino acids. This CDR3 is CASSEEVESDEQYF. Written as DNA, the CDR3 is TGTGCCAGCAGTGAAGAAGTAGAAAGCGACGAGCAGTACTTC.